This note documents a single TCR beta chain sequence. The CDR3 contains 15 residues. Germline assignment: CDR1 SGHRS and CDR2 YFSETQ. The ends lost 3 bases at V and 4 bases at J; junction bases unmatched: 6. Source study methods: The assay estimated nucleated cells by amplifying reference gene primers. Sequencing was performed with immunoSEQ multiplex PCR; in TCRdb, only in-frame clones are kept and a portion is missing. V and J calls and clone size come straight from that table; D and trimming were deduced from the DNA. This sample has 150,000 or so clones, with about four fifths found just once. The source of the sample is a study of blood T cell repertoires in COVID-19. Study details: COVID-19 samples collected from the United States, Italy and Spain covered acute and convalescent phases. PBMCs, B-cell-depleted T cells, or T cells were the source of the cDNA or gDNA that made up the material.

What was sequenced was peripheral blood. The receptor comes from a man between 65 and 85 years old who had recovered from COVID-19. The J gene is TRBJ1-4, the V gene TRBV5-1, with 7 bases lining up with TRBD1. In nucleotides, the CDR3 is TGCGCCAGCAGCTCCTCCGGGACAGTTAATGAAAAACTGTTTTTT. Translation: CASSSSGTVNEKLFF.